These 27 T cell receptor beta chains share one sample of origin, sequenced in a study of CD8+CD57+ T cells in acquired aplastic anemia. The template for TCR beta VDJ and CDR3 sequence profiling was genomic DNA. TCRdb reprocessed the reads with MiXCR, giving one entry per CDR3 protein. Here the sample spans just over 400,000 distinct CDR3 sequences, under 80% being singletons. Input material: sorted CD4+, CD8+, or CD8+CD57+ T cells (not recorded which) from PBMCs. Source of these receptors: a human donor in good health, serving as a control.

The V and J genes are TRBV29-1 and TRBJ2-1; D remains unclear. This CDR3 has 13 amino acids. Germline V lookup: CDR1 SQVTM, CDR2 ANQGSEA. V was cut by 1 base and J by 6 bases, with 10 bases left in between. Here the CDR3 DNA reads TGCAGCGTTGAAGGCGGCTCCGTCAATGAGCAGTTCTTC. Protein sequence: CSVEGGSVNEQFF.

The J gene is TRBJ1-6, the V gene TRBV25-1; TRBD1 matches 8 bases. V was pared by 1 base and J by 10 bases, with 9 bases of the junction left unmatched. This CDR3 is built from 16 residues. Germline lookup yields CDR1 MGHDK and CDR2 SYGVNS. DNA of the CDR3: TGTGCCAGCAGTGAATGGGGGACAGGCGTACTGTCACCCCTCCACTTT. This codes for CASSEWGTGVLSPLHF.

With regard to this clonotype: One junction end disagrees with the germline gene, perhaps due to a read error. The V call is TRBV24-1, the J call TRBJ2-1; no definite D call. The germline CDR1 and CDR2 sequences are KGHDR and SFDVKD. CDR3 length: 13 amino acids. The CDR3 here is CATSDLTDSEQVF. CDR3 sequence (DNA): TGTGCCACCAGTGATTTGACAGATAGTGAGCAGGTCTTC.

V usage is TRBV7-3 and J usage is TRBJ2-5; D might be TRBD1 or TRBD2, each matching 6 bases. The CDR3 extends over 14 amino acids. Germline V lookup: CDR1 SGHTA, CDR2 FQGTGA. V was clipped by 6 bases and J by 5 bases, with 16 bases between them. This chain's CDR3 is CASSQGTGGETQYF. The CDR3 nucleotides read TGTGCCAGCAGTCAGGGGACTGGCGGGGAGACCCAGTACTTC.

As regards this clonotype: The conserved phenylalanine or tryptophan normally closing the CDR3 is absent here, so this likely arose from a read error. The DNA is omitted, as the CDR3 cannot be located on it reliably, and the CDR3 follows TCRdb's listing. The rearrangement joins TRBV7-2 to TRBJ1-1; the table's TRBD1 call for D was not verified on the DNA. The CDR3 spans 13 residues, counting both ends. Germline V lookup: CDR1 SGHTA, CDR2 FQGNSA. CDR3 amino acids: CASSLMYGTGGRT.

A word on this clonotype: In this CDR3 the conserved last residue, phenylalanine or tryptophan, is missing, so a read error is likely. The DNA is omitted, as the CDR3 cannot be located on it reliably, and the CDR3 follows TCRdb's listing. The rearrangement uses TRBV9 and TRBJ2-2. The CDR3 is 13 residues long, ends included. Germline loops: CDR1 SGDLS, CDR2 YYNGEE. The CDR3 is CASSLDQDLAYLL.

As regards this clonotype: Given a much more abundant clone one base away, this may be a read error. The genes are TRBV3-1 and TRBJ1-5, with 7 nucleotides matching TRBD1. Germline lookup yields CDR1 LGHDT and CDR2 YNNKEL (reference sequence). This CDR3 contains 15 residues. The junction had 4 bases not matched to a gene; V was cut back by 2 bases and J by 3 bases. CDR3 sequence reads: CASSQTGVTNQPQHF. CDR3 DNA: TGTGCCAGCAGCCAAACAGGGGTTACCAATCAGCCCCAGCATTTT.

This clonotype was seen at least ten times. The chain links TRBV5-6 to TRBJ1-2; no definite D call. The V end lost 0 bases, the J end lost 4 bases, and 10 bases lay between the germline ends. This CDR3 is built from 14 residues. Looked up from germline, CDR1 is SGHDT and CDR2 is YYEEEE. CDR3 bases: TGTGCCAGCAGCTTGGTACAGCGGGCCTATGGCTACACCTTC. Translated, it gives CASSLVQRAYGYTF.

Comment on this clonotype: Mismatch with germline at one junction end may stem from a read error. The chain links TRBV7-9 to TRBJ2-1; no definite D call. The CDR3 length is 11 residues. Looked up from germline, CDR1 is SEHNR and CDR2 is FQNEAQ (reference sequence). CDR3 nucleotides: TGTGCCAGCAGTCTATACAATGGGCAGTCCTTC. It is translated as CASSLYNGQSF.

J is TRBJ1-2 and V is TRBV7-2; D is unclear. The germline CDR1 and CDR2 sequences are SGHTA and FQGNSA. Trimming left V 5 bases short and J 8 bases short, with 15 bases between. The CDR3 loop spans 13 amino acids. CDR3: CASSRRSLGGYTF. DNA for the CDR3: TGTGCCAGCAGCAGAAGAAGTTTGGGAGGCTACACCTTC.

A remark on this clonotype: Its ends do not fully match the called genes, so a read error is possible. The chain employs TRBV7-3 and TRBJ1-1; D possibly corresponds to TRBD1 (5 bases). Germline V gives CDR1 SGHTA, CDR2 FQGTGA. This CDR3 region has 14 residues. CDR3: CASSLNGGRSGNTF. As DNA, the CDR3 is TGTGCCAGCAGCCTAAACGGGGGGAGGTCTGGAAACACCTTT.

A few counts support this clonotype. The J gene is TRBJ2-5, the V gene TRBV9; maybe TRBD1 (6 bases). The CDR3 runs to 15 residues. Germline V lookup: CDR1 SGDLS, CDR2 YYNGEE. The V and J ends lost 0 bases and 2 bases respectively, with 11 bases between them. The CDR3 DNA sequence: TGTGCCAGCAGCGTAGGGACAGAACCTCAAGAGACCCAGTACTTC. This encodes CASSVGTEPQETQYF.

The genes are TRBV7-2 and TRBJ1-5, with 7 bases aligning to TRBD1. The germline V gene encodes CDR1 SGHTA and CDR2 FQGNSA. The ends lost 4 bases at V and 4 bases at J; junction bases unmatched: 1. The CDR3 is 13 amino acids. The CDR3 here is CASSSGQNQPQHF. The CDR3 DNA follows: TGTGCCAGCAGCTCGGGACAGAATCAGCCCCAGCATTTT. Using reference TRBV7-2 and TRBJ1-5 for the parts outside the CDR3, the full variable domain is GAGVSQSPSNKVTEKGKDVELRCDPISGHTALYWYRQSLGQGLEFLIYFQGNSAPDKSGLPSDRFSAERTGGSVSTLTIQRTQQEDSAVYLCASSSGQNQPQHFGDGTRLSIL.

This clonotype has just one count. This chain joins TRBV7-9 and TRBJ2-1, with D tentatively TRBD1 or TRBD2 (6 bases each). The J call could be wrong; TRBJ2-7 is a better fit for the DNA end. CDR3 length: 14 residues. From germline, CDR1 is SEHNR and CDR2 FQNEAQ (reference sequence). CDR3 region: CASSLGGLDNEQYF. The CDR3 region has the DNA TGTGCCAGCAGCTTGGGGGGCCTGGACAATGAGCAGTACTTC.

The chain is built from TRBV9 and TRBJ2-7, with D tentatively TRBD2 (5 bases). The CDR3 totals 14 residues. Trimming took off 4 bases at V and 13 bases at J, with 24 bases between the two ends. Germline CDR1 reads SGDLS; CDR2 reads YYNGEE. This CDR3 reads CASSRSTGNTEAYF. In nucleotides, the CDR3 is TGTGCCAGCAGCAGATCGACGGGGAACACGGAAGCTTACTTC.

Points on this clonotype: Mismatch with germline at one junction end may stem from a read error. This rearrangement joins TRBV4-1 to TRBJ2-7; possible D gene TRBD2, 5 bases. The CDR3 sequence is 11 residues long. Germline lookup yields CDR1 MGHRA and CDR2 YSYEKL. The CDR3 is CASSQERTQVF. The CDR3 bases are TGCGCCAGCAGCCAAGAGCGGACTCAGGTCTTC.

This chain joins TRBV9 and TRBJ2-5; TRBD1 aligns across 9 bases. The better agreement between TRBJ2-7 and the DNA end casts doubt on the J call. The germline gives CDR1 SGDLS, CDR2 YYNGEE. The CDR3 consists of 15 residues. The CDR3 spells CASSHRGRPADEQYF. The CDR3 bases are TGTGCCAGCAGTCACAGGGGGCGGCCAGCGGACGAGCAGTACTTC.

The DNA of the CDR3 is TGTGCCAGCAGGGAACAGGGGAGTAATTCACCCCTCCACTTT. Its translation is CASREQGSNSPLHF. The chain has TRBV6-1 and TRBJ1-6; TRBD1 agrees at 7 bases. Unmatched junction bases numbered 5, after V lost 6 bases and J lost 6 bases. Germline CDR1 and CDR2: MNHNS and SASEGT. This CDR3 region has 14 residues.

This clonotype was detected once. CDR3 protein: CASSEYGGGGNTEAFF. The CDR3 DNA sequence: TGTGCCAGCAGTGAATACGGCGGGGGTGGGAACACTGAAGCTTTCTTT. The chain carries TRBV25-1 and TRBJ1-1; the D gene is possibly TRBD1 (5 bases). The CDR3 sequence is 16 residues long. V was clipped by 0 bases and J by 1 base, with 12 bases between them. Germline-derived CDR1 and CDR2 are MGHDK and SYGVNS.

The chain carries TRBV9 and TRBJ1-4; TRBD1 aligns across 7 bases. CDR3 length: 15 residues. Per the germline V gene, CDR1 is SGDLS and CDR2 is YYNGEE. V gave up 4 bases and J gave up 11 bases; unmatched junction bases: 14. CDR3 sequence reads: CASSLDRAYNAKLFF. The CDR3 DNA follows: TGTGCCAGCAGCTTAGACAGGGCTTATAATGCGAAACTGTTTTTT.

The chain recombines TRBV10-3 with TRBJ2-2, with D unresolved. The CDR3 has 12 residues. Trimming stripped 6 bases from V and 1 base from J, with 3 bases between. Germline-derived CDR1 and CDR2 are ENHRY and SYGVKD. CDR3 amino acids: CAIRMNTGELFF. CDR3 nucleotides: TGTGCCATCAGGATGAACACCGGGGAGCTGTTTTTT.

V and J are TRBV20-1 and TRBJ2-1; D unresolved. V was cut by 2 bases and J by 3 bases, with 5 bases left in between. The germline CDR1 and CDR2 sequences are DFQATT and SNEGSKA (reference sequence). The CDR3 has 12 residues. The CDR3 region is CSARSFYNEQFF. The CDR3 DNA reads TGCAGTGCTAGATCCTTCTACAATGAGCAGTTCTTC.

The rearrangement links TRBV25-1 to TRBJ2-6; TRBD1 is a possible D gene (6 bases). Germline assignment: CDR1 MGHDK and CDR2 SYGVNS. The CDR3 loop spans 16 amino acids. V dropped 5 bases and J dropped 0 bases, with 11 bases sitting between them. CDR3 sequence (DNA): TGTGCCAGCAGTAGACAGGCGAACTCTGGGGCCAACGTCCTGACTTTC. Translation: CASSRQANSGANVLTF.

As regards this clonotype: Given a much more abundant clone one base away, this may be a read error. As the CDR3 is not closed by the conserved phenylalanine or tryptophan, this likely results from a read error. The rearrangement joins TRBV6-5 to TRBJ1-2; TRBD1 might be the D (5 bases). Germline V gene sequence: CDR1 MNHEY, CDR2 SVGAGI. The CDR3 runs to 13 residues. Trimming stripped 2 bases from V and 8 bases from J, with 12 bases between. The CDR3 reads CASSYGRVGGYTL. The CDR3 DNA reads TGTGCCAGCAGTTACGGCAGGGTCGGGGGCTACACCCTC.

This clonotype was counted at least ten times. This chain connects TRBV29-1 to TRBJ2-5, with 7 bases matching TRBD1. V dropped 0 bases and J dropped 6; count of bases not matched to a gene: 7. The germline V gene has CDR1 SQVTM and CDR2 ANQGSEA. The CDR3 covers 14 residues. Written as DNA, the CDR3 is TGCAGCGTTGAAGAGGGGTCAGGGGGTAAGACCCAGTACTTC. Translating it yields CSVEEGSGGKTQYF.

Many counts were recorded for this clonotype. The chain employs TRBV10-3 and TRBJ1-1, with a tentative D call TRBD1 (5 bases). Germline V CDR1 and CDR2: ENHRY, SYGVKD. The CDR3 is made up of 14 amino acids. V was clipped by 8 bases and J by 7 bases, with 20 bases between them. The CDR3 sequence is CAIRPVGEENEAFF. The CDR3 DNA sequence: TGTGCCATCCGCCCGGTAGGGGAGGAAAATGAAGCTTTCTTT.

In regard to this clonotype: Just one base apart from a much larger clone, this may be a read error. The chain uses TRBV5-8 and TRBJ2-7, with 7 bases aligning to TRBD2. There are 14 residues in the CDR3. Germline V gene sequence: CDR1 SGHTS, CDR2 YDEGEE. The CDR3 sequence: CVSSLGGGIYEQYF. In DNA, the CDR3 is TGTGTCAGCAGCTTAGGCGGGGGAATATACGAGCAGTACTTC.